The next 23 T cell receptor beta chains were all read from a single sample in a study of post-analysis software for immune sequencing data. Study observations and caveats: Roughly 5 TRBV segments, including TRBV5-6, TRBV5-1 and TRBV20-1, were more frequent in patients than controls.

What these receptors recognize is not known. Unique molecular identifiers were built into the TCR beta cDNA libraries. TCRdb redid the calling of the PCR reads with MiXCR, one entry per CDR3 protein. The table includes 650,000 to 850,000 distinct CDR3 sequences, around 50% detected once. Sequenced sample: blood. The source is a girl under 18 with multiple sclerosis.

The rearrangement links TRBV6-5 to TRBJ2-5; TRBD2 agrees at 7 bases. The germline V gene encodes CDR1 MNHEY and CDR2 SVGAGI. The CDR3 spans 16 residues. V was pared by 4 bases and J by 1 base, with 9 bases of the junction left unmatched. CDR3 protein: CASSSNGGKGQETQYF. For the CDR3, the DNA is TGTGCCAGCAGTTCAAACGGGGGGAAGGGCCAAGAGACCCAGTACTTC.

This chain connects TRBV12-3 or TRBV12-4 to TRBJ2-4; possibly TRBD2 for D (6 bases). TRBJ2-7 matches the DNA end more closely, so the J call is doubtful. CDR3 size: 13 residues. Here the CDR3 reads CASSFWEAYEQYF. CDR3 in DNA: TGTGCCAGCAGTTTCTGGGAGGCCTACGAGCAGTACTTC.

This clonotype was counted a few times. The V call is TRBV9, the J call TRBJ2-7; D assignment may be TRBD1 or TRBD2 (5 bases each). Trimming left V 0 bases short and J 2 bases short, with 21 bases between. There are 18 residues in the CDR3. CDR1 SGDLS and CDR2 YYNGEE come from the germline V gene. CDR3: CASSVASAESGRTYEQYF. The CDR3 DNA follows: TGTGCCAGCAGCGTAGCCTCGGCTGAGTCGGGGCGAACCTACGAGCAGTACTTC. The full variable domain, in which reference TRBV9 and TRBJ2-7 provide the parts outside the CDR3, is DSGVTQTPKHLITATGQRVTLRCSPRSGDLSVYWYQQSLDQGLQFLIQYYNGEERAKGNILERFSAQQFPDLHSELNLSSLELGDSALYFCASSVASAESGRTYEQYFGPGTRLTVT.

This clonotype has just a few counts. The gene calls are TRBV6-6 and TRBJ2-3, with 8 bases fitting TRBD1. The V gene end was trimmed by 10 bases and the J gene end by 8 bases; junction bases not matched to a gene: 11. The length of the CDR3 is 13 residues. Germline values: CDR1 MNHNY, CDR2 SVGAGI (reference sequence). Here the CDR3 reads CAIKTGVHGTQYF. DNA of the CDR3: TGTGCCATCAAGACAGGGGTCCATGGTACGCAGTATTTT.

This chain links TRBV7-3 with TRBJ2-1; D might be TRBD2 (5 bases). The germline V gene encodes CDR1 SGHTA and CDR2 FQGTGA. The length of the CDR3 is 15 residues. V shed 4 bases and J shed 3 bases, with 13 bases lying between them. In DNA, the CDR3 is TGTGCCAGCAGCTCCGTAGCGCAAAGCTACAATGAGCAGTTCTTC. Protein sequence: CASSSVAQSYNEQFF.

The gene calls are TRBV6-6 and TRBJ2-5; 7 nucleotides match TRBD1. The J call may be mistaken, given a closer DNA end match to TRBJ2-7. Germline V gene lookup returns CDR1 MNHNY and CDR2 SVGAGI (reference sequence). The CDR3 runs 12 residues. In DNA form, the CDR3 reads TGTGCCAGCAGGGGGGACAGATACGAGCAGTACTTC. Protein sequence: CASRGDRYEQYF.

V gene TRBV20-1 combines with J gene TRBJ2-4; the match to TRBD2 covers 8 bases. The J call may be in error: the DNA end matches TRBJ2-7 better. Germline lookup yields CDR1 DFQATT and CDR2 SNEGSKA (reference sequence). The CDR3 has 16 amino acids. CDR3 nucleotides: TGCAGTGCTAGAAATCCGTCGGGAGGGATCAGGAACGAGCAGTACTTC. Translation: CSARNPSGGIRNEQYF.

The J gene is TRBJ1-2, the V gene TRBV5-1; 7 bases match TRBD1. Germline V gene sequence: CDR1 SGHRS, CDR2 YFSETQ. The CDR3 consists of 15 residues. Trimming removed 0 bases from V and 3 bases from J; junction bases left unmatched: 5. The CDR3 nucleotides read TGCGCCAGCAGCTTGGCCACAGGGGTGGACTATGGCTACACCTTC. It specifies CASSLATGVDYGYTF.

This chain connects TRBV6-1 to TRBJ2-7; tentative D call: TRBD2 (6 bases). The germline V gene has CDR1 MNHNS and CDR2 SASEGT. The CDR3 loop spans 16 amino acids. The ends were cut back, 4 bases at V and 1 base at J, with 17 bases in the middle. The CDR3 DNA sequence: TGTGCCAGCAGTGCCGTCGCCTTGGGGGGTTCCTACGAGCAGTACTTC. Protein sequence: CASSAVALGGSYEQYF.

There are a few counts of this clonotype. This chain links TRBV20-1 with TRBJ2-4; 12 bases agree with TRBD2. The end of the DNA aligns better with TRBJ2-7, so the J call may be wrong. CDR1 is DFQATT and CDR2 is SNEGSKA in the germline V gene (reference sequence). The CDR3 length is 14 residues. The CDR3 reads CSARGRTSGTEQYF. CDR3 nucleotides: TGCAGTGCTAGAGGTCGGACTAGCGGGACCGAGCAGTACTTC.

This clonotype was recorded a few times. The rearrangement joins TRBV20-1 to TRBJ2-7; D not certain. Trimming shortened V by 0 bases and J by 5 bases, and 14 bases separated the two germline ends. The CDR3 covers 14 residues. CDR1 DFQATT and CDR2 SNEGSKA come from the germline V gene (reference sequence). The CDR3 loop reads CSARDPRGSNEQYF. CDR3 DNA sequence: TGCAGTGCTAGAGACCCTAGAGGCTCTAACGAGCAGTACTTC.

This clonotype was counted once. The CDR3 does not close with the conserved phenylalanine or tryptophan, likely indicating a read error. The V call is TRBV5-1, the J call TRBJ2-1; 9 nucleotides align to TRBD2. V lost 0 bases to trimming and J lost 5 bases; unmatched junction nucleotides: 3. Germline V gene sequence: CDR1 SGHRS, CDR2 YFSETQ. The CDR3 is made up of 15 amino acids. In DNA form, the CDR3 reads TGCGCCAGCAGCTTGGCCGGGACTAGCAACAATGAGCAGTTCTTA. This gives the protein CASSLAGTSNNEQFL.

This clonotype appeared a few times. This sequence joins TRBV12-3 or TRBV12-4 and TRBJ2-5; D is perhaps TRBD2 (5 bases). Trimming cost V 3 bases and J 4 bases, with 12 bases left between them. The CDR3 is made up of 14 amino acids. The CDR3 spells CASSFVGLLETQYF. The CDR3 DNA reads as TGTGCCAGCAGTTTCGTTGGACTGCTAGAGACCCAGTACTTC.

About this clonotype: The junction differs from germline at one of its ends, possibly a read error. The V gene is TRBV7-9, the J gene TRBJ2-4; no definite D call. The CDR3 loop spans 12 amino acids. CDR1 SEHNR and CDR2 FQNEAQ come from the germline V gene (reference sequence). This CDR3 is CASSFGKSIQYF. The CDR3 nucleotides read TGTGCCAGCAGCTTTGGGAAAAGCATTCAGTACTTC.

This chain joins TRBV6-6 and TRBJ1-1; 8 bases agree with TRBD1. The CDR3 sequence is 16 residues long. CDR1 MNHNY and CDR2 SVGAGI come from the germline V gene (reference sequence). V lost 10 bases, J lost 0 bases, and 13 bases stayed unmatched. CDR3 DNA sequence: TGTGCCAACAGCCCCGGACAGGGCCTTTTGAACACTGAAGCTTTCTTT. It translates to CANSPGQGLLNTEAFF.

In nucleotides, the CDR3 is TGTGCCAGCCAGACAGGGGATAATGAAAAACTGTTTTTT. This codes for CASQTGDNEKLFF. This chain joins TRBV2 and TRBJ1-4; TRBD1 agrees at 8 bases. The CDR3 extends over 13 amino acids. Germline lookup yields CDR1 SNHLY and CDR2 FYNNEI. V lost 8 bases and J lost 4; bases outside the gene matches: 3.

CDR3: CASSYEGHYEQYF. In DNA, the CDR3 is TGTGCCAGCAGTTACGAAGGCCACTACGAGCAGTACTTC. V usage is TRBV6-5 and J usage is TRBJ2-4; unclear D gene. The J call is doubtful: the DNA matches TRBJ2-7 better. Germline lookup yields CDR1 MNHEY and CDR2 SVGAGI. The CDR3 has 13 amino acids.

This clonotype appeared a few times. The chain joins TRBV20-1 to TRBJ2-1, with 11 bases fitting TRBD2. This CDR3 contains 17 residues. CDR1 DFQATT and CDR2 SNEGSKA come from the germline V gene (reference sequence). The junction had 9 bases not matched to a gene; V was cut back by 2 bases and J by 3 bases. The CDR3 loop is CSARSAPGLADYNEQFF. Here the CDR3 DNA reads TGCAGTGCTAGAAGTGCCCCGGGACTAGCGGACTACAATGAGCAGTTCTTC.

The J gene is TRBJ2-6, the V gene TRBV14; 8 positions match TRBD2. The germline gives CDR1 SGHDN, CDR2 FVKESK. V was pared by 4 bases and J by 0 bases, with 14 bases of the junction left unmatched. The CDR3 runs to 20 residues. CDR3 in amino acids: CASSPRKGLAGRSGANVLTF. The CDR3 DNA is TGTGCCAGCAGCCCAAGAAAGGGGTTAGCGGGGCGCTCTGGGGCCAACGTCCTGACTTTC.

This clonotype was seen a handful of times. The chain couples TRBV27 to TRBJ1-2; D perhaps matches TRBD1 (5 bases). The V end was cut by 0 bases, the J end by 4 bases, with 24 bases between. Germline CDR1 MNHEY, CDR2 SMNVEV (reference sequence). The CDR3 sequence is 19 residues long. The CDR3 region has the DNA TGTGCCAGCAGTTTATCGTACCGGGGGACGCAGTCCACGACCTATGGCTACACCTTC. Translating it yields CASSLSYRGTQSTTYGYTF.

This clonotype has a single count. This rearrangement joins TRBV4-2 to TRBJ2-7; tentative D call: TRBD1 (6 bases). The end of the DNA aligns better with TRBJ2-1, so the J call may be wrong. Germline assignment: CDR1 LGHNA and CDR2 YNFKEQ. CDR3 length: 15 residues. The CDR3 reads CASSSPGQRRPKQFF. In nucleotides, the CDR3 is TGTGCCAGCAGCTCCCCCGGACAGAGGCGCCCGAAGCAGTTCTTC.

In this sample, this clonotype turned up a few times. This chain connects TRBV20-1 to TRBJ2-1; no clear D. V gave up 1 base and J gave up 5 bases, with 9 bases separating them. The CDR3 has 13 amino acids. Germline CDR1 and CDR2: DFQATT and SNEGSKA (reference sequence). The DNA of the CDR3 is TGCAGTGCTAGAGCGATCGGCCACAATGAGCAGTTCTTC. Amino acid sequence: CSARAIGHNEQFF.

This clonotype was seen a handful of times. The chain carries TRBV5-1 and TRBJ2-4, with 12 bases aligning to TRBD2. The DNA matches TRBJ2-7 better at its end, which makes the J call doubtful. Looked up from germline, CDR1 is SGHRS and CDR2 is YFSETQ. The CDR3 sequence is 16 residues long. The CDR3 DNA sequence: TGCGCCAGCAGCTTGGCGCTAGCGGGAGGGCATCCCGAGCAGTACTTC. Encoded protein: CASSLALAGGHPEQYF.